Below are 27 T cell receptor beta chains sequenced from a single sample in a study of cytomegalovirus exposure and HLA in healthy donors. The assay was immunoSEQ multiplex PCR, and TCRdb's table has in-frame clones only and misses some. The repertoire includes 65,000 or so clones, about 90% of them detected once, and around 1.4% sits in the top ten. Sequenced sample: PBMCs. The receptors come from a woman aged 18-29 years in good health and CMV-seronegative.

Only a few counts were recorded for this clone. The chain recombines TRBV18 with TRBJ2-5; perhaps TRBD1 as D (6 bases). The CDR3 consists of 13 residues. Germline CDR1 is KGHSH and CDR2 is LQKENI. Between the trimmed V and J ends, which lost 3 bases and 9 bases, there was a span of 14 bases. The CDR3 is CASSPDSFRAQYF. CDR3 DNA sequence: TGTGCCAGCTCACCGGACAGCTTTAGGGCCCAGTACTTC.

The V and J genes are TRBV10-3 and TRBJ2-1; 7 nucleotides line up with TRBD2. Trimming removed 4 bases from V and 0 bases from J; junction bases left unmatched: 6. Germline V lookup: CDR1 ENHRY, CDR2 SYGVKD. This CDR3 is built from 16 residues. CDR3 in DNA: TGTGCCATCAGTGGGCTAGCGGTGAGCTCCTACAATGAGCAGTTCTTC. Residues: CAISGLAVSSYNEQFF.

The J gene is TRBJ2-7, the V gene TRBV9; 11 nucleotides align to TRBD2. The CDR3 has 14 amino acids. CDR1 and CDR2 (germline): SGDLS, YYNGEE. The ends lost 4 bases at V and 5 bases at J; junction bases unmatched: 5. CDR3 region: CASSPGLAGNEQYF. The DNA of the CDR3 is TGTGCCAGCAGCCCAGGACTAGCGGGCAACGAGCAGTACTTC.

The chain couples TRBV7-3 to TRBJ2-3; 7 nucleotides match TRBD2. CDR3 length: 16 amino acids. V shed 2 bases, J shed 1 base, and the junction held 6 bases outside the gene matches. In germline, CDR1 is SGHTA, CDR2 FQGTGA. The CDR3 nucleotides are TGTGCCAGCAGCTTAGGGGCGGGAGTCGGCACAGATACGCAGTATTTT. This encodes CASSLGAGVGTDTQYF.

The J gene is TRBJ2-7, the V gene TRBV29-1; 11 bases agree with TRBD1. The CDR3 is made up of 14 amino acids. The V segment lost 3 bases and the J segment 4 bases; nucleotides outside the gene matches: 5. Germline V CDR1 and CDR2: SQVTM, ANQGSEA. The CDR3 reads CSVDPGTGGYEQYF. The CDR3, as DNA: TGCAGCGTTGATCCGGGGACAGGGGGTTACGAGCAGTACTTC.

The CDR3 region has the DNA TGTGCCAGCAGTGGGGGACTGGATGAGCAGTTCTTC. This gives the protein CASSGGLDEQFF. The rearrangement links TRBV25-1 to TRBJ2-1; possibly TRBD2 for D (6 bases). Germline V lookup: CDR1 MGHDK, CDR2 SYGVNS. The CDR3 is made up of 12 amino acids. Trimming removed 4 bases from V and 8 bases from J, with 9 bases in between.

The chain is built from TRBV28 and TRBJ1-2; D may be TRBD1 (5 bases). Germline V gene sequence: CDR1 MDHEN, CDR2 SYDVKM. The CDR3 has 17 amino acids. V dropped 2 bases and J dropped 1 base, with 17 bases sitting between them. CDR3 sequence reads: CASSLIRLTAFNYGYTF. CDR3 DNA sequence: TGTGCCAGCAGTTTAATTAGATTGACAGCCTTTAACTATGGCTACACCTTC.

The chain is built from TRBV4-1 and TRBJ1-1; the D is unclear. Germline CDR1 and CDR2: MGHRA and YSYEKL. V lost 0 bases and J lost 4, with 6 bases in between. CDR3 size: 13 residues. DNA for the CDR3: TGCGCCAGCAGCCAAGAACATGGCACTGAAGCTTTCTTT. As protein: CASSQEHGTEAFF.

The rearrangement joins TRBV11-1 to TRBJ2-3, with D perhaps matching TRBD2 (7 bases). Germline V gene lookup returns CDR1 SGHAT and CDR2 FQDESV (reference sequence). The germline V and J ends were trimmed by 2 bases and 7 bases, with 19 bases remaining between them. The CDR3 spans 16 residues. DNA of the CDR3: TGTGCCAGCAGCTTACGACAGGCGGGGGCGCGAAATACGCAGTATTTT. The encoded protein is CASSLRQAGARNTQYF.

The rearrangement joins TRBV18 to TRBJ2-7, with 8 bases aligning to TRBD1. Germline CDR1 and CDR2: KGHSH and LQKENI. The CDR3 runs to 15 residues. With 3 bases clipped from V and 3 bases from J, the junction kept 7 bases outside the gene matches. The CDR3 protein is CASSPGQGRDYEQYF. The CDR3 coding sequence is TGTGCCAGCTCACCCGGACAGGGAAGGGACTACGAGCAGTACTTC.

The J gene is TRBJ1-3, the V gene TRBV4-2; D perhaps matches TRBD1 (5 bases). In germline, CDR1 is LGHNA, CDR2 YNFKEQ. The CDR3 sequence is 15 residues long. Trimming took 4 bases from V and 3 from J, leaving 13 bases between them. This chain's CDR3 is CASSRQGVVGNTIYF. DNA of the CDR3: TGTGCCAGCAGCCGGCAGGGCGTTGTTGGAAACACCATATATTTT.

The gene calls are TRBV11-1 and TRBJ1-2; D may be TRBD1 (5 bases). CDR1 and CDR2 (germline): SGHAT, FQDESV (reference sequence). The length of the CDR3 is 14 residues. Trimming cost V 5 bases and J 7 bases, with 17 bases left between them. This CDR3 is CASSPKTPQGGYTF. The CDR3 DNA follows: TGTGCCAGCAGCCCAAAGACACCCCAGGGTGGCTACACCTTC.

This chain joins TRBV19 and TRBJ2-7; TRBD1 might be the D (6 bases). This CDR3 is built from 16 residues. The V and J ends lost 4 bases and 2 bases respectively, with 18 bases between them. CDR1 is LNHDA and CDR2 is SQIVND in the germline V gene (reference sequence). CDR3 sequence (DNA): TGTGCCAGTAGTACTCCCCGGACAGTGGACCCCTACGAGCAGTACTTC. Its protein product is CASSTPRTVDPYEQYF.

This rearrangement joins TRBV14 to TRBJ2-2; D is uncertain. The CDR3 length is 12 residues. The ends were cut back, 5 bases at V and 4 bases at J, with 5 bases in the middle. From germline, CDR1 is SGHDN and CDR2 FVKESK. The CDR3 DNA reads TGTGCCAGCAGCTACATCACCGGGGAGCTGTTTTTT. Its protein product is CASSYITGELFF.

This clone appeared a single time. The V call is TRBV27, the J call TRBJ1-4; weak D call: TRBD1 (6 bases). Per the germline V gene, CDR1 is MNHEY and CDR2 is SMNVEV (reference sequence). This CDR3 is built from 14 residues. V was pared by 4 bases and J by 7 bases, with 13 bases between. The CDR3 loop is CASSWERGAEKLFF. As DNA, the CDR3 is TGTGCCAGCAGTTGGGAGCGGGGGGCTGAAAAACTGTTTTTT.

This rearrangement joins TRBV19 to TRBJ1-1; the match to TRBD1 covers 8 bases. Germline lookup yields CDR1 LNHDA and CDR2 SQIVND (reference sequence). The length of the CDR3 is 16 residues. J was trimmed by 0 bases and V by 5 bases; bases with no gene match: 8. The CDR3 here is CASSPLDREMNTEAFF. In DNA form, the CDR3 reads TGTGCCAGTAGTCCACTGGACAGGGAGATGAACACTGAAGCTTTCTTT.

The chain is built from TRBV28 and TRBJ2-5, with D tentatively TRBD2 (6 bases). CDR1 MDHEN and CDR2 SYDVKM come from the germline V gene. The V end was cut by 4 bases, the J end by 1 base, with 13 bases between. The CDR3 is 15 amino acids. The CDR3 is CASSSPRGSQETQYF. DNA for the CDR3: TGTGCCAGCAGTTCCCCTCGGGGGTCCCAAGAGACCCAGTACTTC.

This chain links TRBV2 with TRBJ2-2; TRBD1 is a possible D gene (5 bases). Germline V gene sequence: CDR1 SNHLY, CDR2 FYNNEI. The CDR3 loop spans 15 amino acids. Trimming removed 2 bases at V and 7 bases at J, with 14 bases between. This CDR3 is CASSETQGAGGELFF. The CDR3 DNA is TGTGCCAGCAGTGAAACGCAGGGCGCTGGCGGGGAGCTGTTTTTT.

This clone was found once. This chain joins TRBV5-5 and TRBJ1-1; 7 bases match TRBD1. After removal of 4 bases from V and 0 bases from J, the junction contained 6 bases not matched to a gene. Germline V gene lookup returns CDR1 SGHKS and CDR2 YYEKEE (reference sequence). The CDR3 runs to 15 residues. For the CDR3, the DNA is TGTGCCAGCAGCCAGATAGACAGGGTGAACACTGAAGCTTTCTTT. This codes for CASSQIDRVNTEAFF. The entire variable domain, with the rest obtained from reference TRBV5-5 and TRBJ1-1, is as follows: DAGVTQSPTHLIKTRGQQVTLRCSPISGHKSVSWYQQVLGQGPQFIFQYYEKEERGRGNFPDRFSARQFPNYSSELNVNALLLGDSALYLCASSQIDRVNTEAFFGQGTRLTVV.

This rearrangement joins TRBV19 to TRBJ2-1; 10 nucleotides match TRBD2. This CDR3 is built from 15 residues. V lost 10 bases to trimming and J lost 9 bases; unmatched junction nucleotides: 15. Per the germline V gene, CDR1 is LNHDA and CDR2 is SQIVND (reference sequence). CDR3 residues: CATSKEGAGGREQFF. CDR3 coding DNA: TGTGCCACCAGCAAGGAGGGAGCGGGGGGGCGTGAGCAGTTCTTC.

The V and J genes are TRBV10-2 and TRBJ2-1; 10 bases are a match to TRBD2. The V gene's germline CDR1 is WSHSY and CDR2 SAAADI. V lost 3 bases, J lost 7 bases, and 6 bases stayed unmatched. The CDR3 sequence is 15 residues long. This chain's CDR3 is CASSELGLAENEQFF. The CDR3 DNA follows: TGCGCCAGCAGTGAACTCGGACTAGCGGAGAATGAGCAGTTCTTC.

The chain recombines TRBV27 with TRBJ2-7, with TRBD1 matching over 12 bases. Germline V gene lookup returns CDR1 MNHEY and CDR2 SMNVEV (reference sequence). With V trimmed by 4 bases and J by 3 bases, 16 bases remained unmatched. CDR3 length: 19 amino acids. The DNA of the CDR3 is TGTGCCAGCAGTTCCTCCGGGACAGGGGGCGATTTTCTCCGCTACGAGCAGTACTTC. Translating gives CASSSSGTGGDFLRYEQYF.

This chain links TRBV5-4 with TRBJ2-7; 13 positions match TRBD2. CDR1 and CDR2 (germline): SGHNT, YYREEE (reference sequence). Losses at the gene ends were 4 bases for V and 5 bases for J; bases not matched to a gene: 6. The CDR3 length is 15 residues. The CDR3 here is CASSAGTSGVNEQYF. CDR3 DNA sequence: TGTGCCAGCAGCGCCGGGACTAGCGGGGTAAACGAGCAGTACTTC.

The table lists this clone with a count of one. The rearrangement uses TRBV28 and TRBJ2-2; TRBD1 is a possible D gene (5 bases). The CDR3 has 15 amino acids. The V and J ends lost 6 bases and 5 bases respectively, with 16 bases between them. Germline-derived CDR1 and CDR2 are MDHEN and SYDVKM. CDR3 residues: CASSPSRAGTGELFF. The CDR3 nucleotides are TGTGCCAGCAGCCCCTCAAGGGCAGGGACCGGGGAGCTGTTTTTT. Based on the CDR3 plus reference TRBV28 and TRBJ2-2, the full variable domain is DVKVTQSSRYLVKRTGEKVFLECVQDMDHENMFWYRQDPGLGLRLIYFSYDVKMKEKGDIPEGYSVSREKKERFSLILESASTNQTSMYLCASSPSRAGTGELFFGEGSRLTVL.

This rearrangement joins TRBV4-1 to TRBJ2-2; perhaps TRBD2 as D (7 bases). Between the trimmed V and J ends, which lost 0 bases and 2 bases, there was a span of 16 bases. The length of the CDR3 is 18 residues. The germline CDR1 and CDR2 sequences are MGHRA and YSYEKL. The CDR3 DNA follows: TGCGCCAGCAGCCAAGATCTCTCGCGGGGGCTAAACACCGGGGAGCTGTTTTTT. Translated, it gives CASSQDLSRGLNTGELFF.

V gene TRBV7-2 combines with J gene TRBJ1-3; no reliable D call. CDR3 length: 15 amino acids. V was pared by 2 bases and J by 2 bases, with 10 bases between. CDR1 SGHTA and CDR2 FQGNSA come from the germline V gene. The CDR3 here is CASSLQQVAGNTIYF. In DNA, the CDR3 is TGTGCCAGCAGCTTACAGCAGGTTGCTGGAAACACCATATATTTT.

The genes are TRBV5-1 and TRBJ1-2, with 10 bases identical to TRBD1. J lost 4 bases, V lost 7 bases, and 7 bases had no gene match. Per the germline V gene, CDR1 is SGHRS and CDR2 is YFSETQ. The CDR3 sequence is 14 residues long. The CDR3 sequence is CASSRQGAGYGYTF. CDR3 coding DNA: TGCGCCAGCTCCAGACAGGGGGCCGGCTATGGCTACACCTTC.